The 25 T cell receptor beta chains listed next were all sequenced from one sample in a study of cytomegalovirus exposure and HLA in healthy donors. Primers for the PCR totalled 60 Vbeta and 13 Jbeta. Here immunoSEQ multiplex PCR was the method, and the copy in TCRdb shows in-frame clones only, minus some. The top ten clones hold 1% to 1.5% of a sample with about 230,000 clones, 85% to 90% of them seen once. The sequenced sample consisted of PBMCs. Receptors were obtained from a human donor in good health.

This clone has a single count. This chain joins TRBV15 and TRBJ1-2; 12 positions match TRBD1. J lost 8 bases, V lost 1 base, and 14 bases had no gene match. The CDR3 length is 18 residues. From germline, CDR1 is LNHNV and CDR2 YYDKDF (reference sequence). As DNA, the CDR3 is TGTGCCACCAGCAGAGGTCCGGGACAGGGGGCGCGGAGAGGCGGCTACACCTTC. Residues: CATSRGPGQGARRGGYTF.

The rearrangement uses TRBV7-2 and TRBJ2-5; 10 bases agree with TRBD2. Germline V gene sequence: CDR1 SGHTA, CDR2 FQGNSA. The CDR3 length is 16 residues. V shed 4 bases, J shed 2 bases, and the junction held 7 bases outside the gene matches. CDR3 region: CASSSPSGSGQETQYF. DNA for the CDR3: TGTGCCAGCAGCTCTCCTAGCGGGAGTGGACAAGAGACCCAGTACTTC. The complete variable domain, with remaining parts taken from reference TRBV7-2 and TRBJ2-5, reads GAGVSQSPSNKVTEKGKDVELRCDPISGHTALYWYRQSLGQGLEFLIYFQGNSAPDKSGLPSDRFSAERTGGSVSTLTIQRTQQEDSAVYLCASSSPSGSGQETQYFGPGTRLLVL.

The chain couples TRBV2 to TRBJ2-3; D uncertain. Germline CDR1 reads SNHLY; CDR2 reads FYNNEI. This CDR3 is built from 13 residues. The V end lost 3 bases, the J end lost 0 bases, and 4 bases lay between the germline ends. The CDR3 nucleotides read TGTGCCAGCAGTGACGGGAGCACAGATACGCAGTATTTT. Its protein is CASSDGSTDTQYF.

The chain has TRBV18 and TRBJ2-5; TRBD1 aligns across 12 bases. V was pared by 2 bases and J by 1 base, with 5 bases of the junction left unmatched. Per the germline V gene, CDR1 is KGHSH and CDR2 is LQKENI. The CDR3 spans 17 residues. CDR3 sequence (DNA): TGTGCCAGCTCACCATCCAGGGACAGGGGGCTCCAAGAGACCCAGTACTTC. Protein sequence: CASSPSRDRGLQETQYF.

The rearrangement uses TRBV18 and TRBJ1-1, with TRBD1 identical over 7 bases. V gave up 4 bases and J gave up 1 base; unmatched junction bases: 3. The germline gives CDR1 KGHSH, CDR2 LQKENI. CDR3 size: 14 residues. This CDR3 reads CASSHRDRNTEAFF. CDR3 DNA: TGTGCCAGCTCACACCGGGACAGGAACACTGAAGCTTTCTTT.

The CDR3 DNA reads as TGTGCCAGCAGTGAATACGGAGCGGGAGGGAACAATGAGCAGTTCTTC. Translating it yields CASSEYGAGGNNEQFF. The chain joins TRBV25-1 to TRBJ2-1; TRBD2 matches 10 bases. This CDR3 is 16 amino acids long. Germline V gene sequence: CDR1 MGHDK, CDR2 SYGVNS. V lost 0 bases and J lost 5; bases outside the gene matches: 4.

This clone was detected only once. The V call is TRBV27, the J call TRBJ2-7; 7 positions match TRBD1. Looked up from germline, CDR1 is MNHEY and CDR2 is SMNVEV (reference sequence). V was clipped by 0 bases and J by 4 bases; unmatched bases: 9. This CDR3 comprises 16 residues. The chain's CDR3 is CASSLSTGPSMYEQYF. The CDR3 DNA reads as TGTGCCAGCAGTTTATCGACAGGGCCTAGTATGTACGAGCAGTACTTC.

V usage is TRBV7-8 and J usage is TRBJ2-5, with a weak D call TRBD2 (6 bases). Looked up from germline, CDR1 is SGHVS and CDR2 is FQNEAQ. V lost 1 base to trimming and J lost 5 bases, with 11 bases between them. The CDR3 has 14 amino acids. This CDR3 reads CASSLGDWWETQYF. The CDR3 nucleotides read TGTGCCAGCAGCTTAGGGGACTGGTGGGAGACCCAGTACTTC.

The chain combines TRBV28 with TRBJ2-2, with D possibly being TRBD1 (6 bases). Germline V gene data show CDR1 as MDHEN and CDR2 as SYDVKM. The V end lost 9 bases, the J end lost 1 base, and 9 bases lay between the germline ends. The CDR3 length is 13 residues. This CDR3 is CASWGQNTGELFF. In nucleotides, the CDR3 is TGTGCCAGTTGGGGACAGAACACCGGGGAGCTGTTTTTT.

V is TRBV28 and J is TRBJ2-5, with D perhaps matching TRBD1 (6 bases). Germline V lookup: CDR1 MDHEN, CDR2 SYDVKM. The CDR3 runs to 13 residues. V was trimmed by 6 bases and J by 5 bases, leaving 13 bases between them. The CDR3 DNA follows: TGTGCCAGCAGCCCGAGACAGGATGAGACCCAGTACTTC. It specifies CASSPRQDETQYF.

The chain is built from TRBV28 and TRBJ1-4; D remains ambiguous. The V end was cut by 2 bases, the J end by 0 bases, with 7 bases between. Germline V lookup: CDR1 MDHEN, CDR2 SYDVKM. The CDR3 is 15 amino acids. The CDR3 spells CASSLLGATNEKLFF. The CDR3 nucleotides are TGTGCCAGCAGTTTACTCGGGGCAACTAATGAAAAACTGTTTTTT.

The table lists this clone with a few counts. V usage is TRBV7-3 and J usage is TRBJ2-5, with TRBD2 matching 8 bases. This CDR3 contains 14 residues. Germline CDR1 and CDR2: SGHTA and FQGTGA. With V trimmed by 5 bases and J by 3 bases, 5 bases remained unmatched. CDR3 bases: TGTGCCAGCAGCACCGAAGCGGGAGAAGAGACCCAGTACTTC. Encoded protein: CASSTEAGEETQYF.

The rearrangement links TRBV6-5 to TRBJ2-3; 9 bases map to TRBD1. V lost 6 bases to trimming and J lost 3 bases; unmatched junction nucleotides: 4. Germline V gives CDR1 MNHEY, CDR2 SVGAGI. CDR3 length: 14 amino acids. CDR3 DNA: TGTGCCAGCAGCAAGGGACAGGGAACAGATACGCAGTATTTT. This codes for CASSKGQGTDTQYF.

The chain employs TRBV4-1 and TRBJ2-5; D unresolved. The end of the DNA is better explained by TRBJ2-7, so the J call may be wrong. There are 13 residues in the CDR3. Germline assignment: CDR1 MGHRA and CDR2 YSYEKL. The chain's CDR3 is CASSQAELYEQYF. The CDR3 nucleotides are TGCGCCAGCAGCCAAGCGGAGTTATACGAGCAGTACTTC.

The rearrangement links TRBV13 to TRBJ1-2, with TRBD1 identical over 11 bases. After removal of 5 bases from V and 0 bases from J, the junction contained 2 bases not matched to a gene. The CDR3 runs to 15 residues. Germline-derived CDR1 and CDR2 are PRHDT and FYEKMQ (reference sequence). Written as DNA, the CDR3 is TGTGCCAGCAGCGGGGGACAGGGGGCTAACTATGGCTACACCTTC. Amino acid sequence: CASSGGQGANYGYTF. The whole variable domain, filled in from reference TRBV13 and TRBJ1-2, reads AAGVIQSPRHLIKEKRETATLKCYPIPRHDTVYWYQQGPGQDPQFLISFYEKMQSDKGSIPDRFSAQQFSDYHSELNMSSLELGDSALYFCASSGGQGANYGYTFGSGTRLTVV.

J is TRBJ2-7 and V is TRBV2, with D tentatively TRBD1 (5 bases). Germline values: CDR1 SNHLY, CDR2 FYNNEI. Deletions cut 2 bases from V and 0 bases from J, with 8 bases between. The CDR3 totals 14 residues. CDR3 DNA: TGTGCCAGCAGTGAAAGGGGCGGCTCCTACGAGCAGTACTTC. The encoded protein is CASSERGGSYEQYF. The variable domain in full, with the rest retrieved from reference TRBV2 and TRBJ2-7, is EPEVTQTPSHQVTQMGQEVILRCVPISNHLYFYWYRQILGQKVEFLVSFYNNEISEKSEIFDDQFSVERPDGSNFTLKIRSTKLEDSAMYFCASSERGGSYEQYFGPGTRLTVT.

With respect to this clone: The junction departs from germline at one end; a sequencing error may be responsible. This chain connects TRBV7-9 to TRBJ2-1; 7 bases are shared with TRBD1. This CDR3 is 17 amino acids long. Germline CDR1 SEHNR, CDR2 FQNEAQ (reference sequence). Here the CDR3 reads CSSSLAYATGVHNEQFF. CDR3 bases: TGTTCCAGCAGCTTAGCCTACGCTACAGGGGTCCACAATGAGCAGTTCTTC.

Here the CDR3 reads CASSPLSTDTQYF. The CDR3 DNA reads TGTGCCAGCAGTCCCCTTAGCACAGATACGCAGTATTTT. This chain uses TRBV14 with TRBJ2-3; D gene unclear. This CDR3 comprises 13 residues. Trimming took off 6 bases at V and 0 bases at J, with 7 bases between the two ends. The germline V gene has CDR1 SGHDN and CDR2 FVKESK.

CDR3 protein: CASSFRRGRKLFF. CDR3 DNA: TGTGCCAGCAGTTTCCGGAGAGGGCGAAAACTGTTTTTT. The V gene is TRBV27, the J gene TRBJ1-4; D remains ambiguous. Trimming cost V 3 bases and J 10 bases, with 12 bases left between them. Germline V lookup: CDR1 MNHEY, CDR2 SMNVEV (reference sequence). The CDR3 is 13 residues long.

The gene calls are TRBV2 and TRBJ2-3; D remains ambiguous. This CDR3 is built from 12 residues. The V gene's germline CDR1 is SNHLY and CDR2 FYNNEI. Between the trimmed V and J ends, which lost 6 bases and 5 bases, there was a span of 9 bases. The CDR3 coding sequence is TGTGCCAGCAGCGAGAGTGGAGATACGCAGTATTTT. Translation gives CASSESGDTQYF.

The chain carries TRBV25-1 and TRBJ2-3; TRBD2 might be the D (6 bases). The CDR3 spans 15 residues. The V gene lost 5 bases and the J gene lost 6 bases, with 18 bases spanning the gap. Germline lookup yields CDR1 MGHDK and CDR2 SYGVNS. In nucleotides, the CDR3 is TGTGCCAGCAGTACAAGCGGGCGATCGGGGGATACGCAGTATTTT. Its protein product is CASSTSGRSGDTQYF.

The chain is built from TRBV5-1 and TRBJ1-3, with D unresolved. CDR1 is SGHRS and CDR2 is YFSETQ in the germline V gene. CDR3 length equals 17 residues. V lost 0 bases to trimming and J lost 0 bases, with 13 bases between them. In DNA form, the CDR3 reads TGCGCCAGCAGCTTGGTTGCGGGGTCAGACTCTGGAAACACCATATATTTT. Translating it yields CASSLVAGSDSGNTIYF.

The J gene is TRBJ2-7, the V gene TRBV19; possible D gene TRBD1, 5 bases. This CDR3 has 12 amino acids. V lost 5 bases to trimming and J lost 4 bases, with 9 bases between them. The germline CDR1 and CDR2 sequences are LNHDA and SQIVND (reference sequence). The CDR3 reads CASSERQYEQYF. CDR3 nucleotide sequence: TGTGCCAGTAGTGAGCGACAGTACGAGCAGTACTTC.

The chain uses TRBV27 and TRBJ1-3, with unresolved D. V dropped 3 bases and J dropped 3 bases, with 9 bases sitting between them. CDR3 length: 14 amino acids. Germline CDR1 and CDR2: MNHEY and SMNVEV (reference sequence). This CDR3 reads CASSLRGGGNTIYF. CDR3 DNA: TGTGCCAGCAGTTTGAGAGGAGGTGGAAACACCATATATTTT.

The chain has TRBV2 and TRBJ2-7; 8 bases are a match to TRBD1. This CDR3 is 15 amino acids long. V lost 5 bases and J lost 0; bases outside the gene matches: 6. Germline V gene sequence: CDR1 SNHLY, CDR2 FYNNEI. The chain's CDR3 is CASSSTGGDSYEQYF. In nucleotides, the CDR3 is TGTGCCAGCAGTTCTACAGGGGGAGACTCCTACGAGCAGTACTTC.